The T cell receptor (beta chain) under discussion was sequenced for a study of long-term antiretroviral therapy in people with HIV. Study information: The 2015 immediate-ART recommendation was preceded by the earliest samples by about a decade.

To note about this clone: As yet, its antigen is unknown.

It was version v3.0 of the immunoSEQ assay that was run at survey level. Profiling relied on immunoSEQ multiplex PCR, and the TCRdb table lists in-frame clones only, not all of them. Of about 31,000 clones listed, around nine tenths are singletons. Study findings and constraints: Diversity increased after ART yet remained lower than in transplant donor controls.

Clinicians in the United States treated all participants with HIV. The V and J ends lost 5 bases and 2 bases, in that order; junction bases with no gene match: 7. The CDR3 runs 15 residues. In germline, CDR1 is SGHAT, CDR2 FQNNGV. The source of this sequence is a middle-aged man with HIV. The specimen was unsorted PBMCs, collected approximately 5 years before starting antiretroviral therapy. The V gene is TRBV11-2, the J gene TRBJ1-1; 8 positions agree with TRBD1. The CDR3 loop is CASSEGQGLNTEAFF. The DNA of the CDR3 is TGTGCCAGCAGCGAAGGACAGGGCCTAAACACTGAAGCTTTCTTT.